The present TCR beta chain was sequenced within a study of long-term antiretroviral therapy in people with HIV. Study results and caveats: Repertoires looked antigen-experienced, with only a slight naive shift after ART.

The ends were cut back, 5 bases at V and 0 bases at J, with 10 bases in the middle. CDR3 length equals 14 residues. Germline V CDR1 and CDR2: SQVTM, ANQGSEA. At survey level, the immunoSEQ assay was run in its v3.0 version. Clones were read by immunoSEQ multiplex PCR, and TCRdb kept only the in-frame ones, dropping some. The table includes under 40,000 clones, roughly 82% detected once. This clone appeared once. Its antigen is not known. The specimen comprised unsorted PBMCs, sampled 0.3 years after starting antiretroviral therapy. This receptor was taken from a man younger than 35 with HIV. The chain joins TRBV29-1 to TRBJ1-4, with unresolved D. The CDR3 region has the DNA TGCAGCGTTTGGGTTCAGACAACTAATGAAAAACTGTTTTTT. This encodes CSVWVQTTNEKLFF.